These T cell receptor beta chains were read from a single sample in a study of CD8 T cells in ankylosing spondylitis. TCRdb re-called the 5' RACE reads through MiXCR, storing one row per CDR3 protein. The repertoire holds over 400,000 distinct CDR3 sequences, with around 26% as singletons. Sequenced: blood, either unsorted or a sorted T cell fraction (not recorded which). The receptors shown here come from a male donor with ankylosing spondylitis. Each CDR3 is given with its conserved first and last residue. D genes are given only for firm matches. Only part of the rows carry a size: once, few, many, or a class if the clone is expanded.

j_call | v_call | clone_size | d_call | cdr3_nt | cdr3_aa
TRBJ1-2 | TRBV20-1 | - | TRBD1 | TGCAGTGCTAGATCCCCCTGGACAGGGAGGACTGTAACCGGAGGCTACACCTTC | CSARSPWTGRTVTGGYTF
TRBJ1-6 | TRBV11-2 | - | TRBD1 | TGTGCCAGCAGCCAAGTGGGACAGGGACTTTCACCCCTCCACTTT | CASSQVGQGLSPLHF
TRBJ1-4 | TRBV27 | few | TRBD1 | TGTGCCAGCAGTGGGGACAGGGCGGCGGGAGAAAAACTGTTTTTT | CASSGDRAAGEKLFF
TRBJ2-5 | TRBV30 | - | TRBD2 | TGTGCCTGGAACTCGGGACTATCCGAGGAGACCCAGTACTTC | CAWNSGLSEETQYF
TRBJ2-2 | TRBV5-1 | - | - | TGCGCCAGCACCCCCCTCGGGGGAAGGGACACCGGGGAGCTGTTTTTT | CASTPLGGRDTGELFF
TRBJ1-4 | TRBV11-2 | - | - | TGTGCCAGCAGCTTAGAAAGGGTATCTGAAAAACTGTTTTTT | CASSLERVSEKLFF
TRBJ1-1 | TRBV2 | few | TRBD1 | TGTGCCAGGTATGGGACAGGGACTGAAGCTTTCTTT | CARYGTGTEAFF
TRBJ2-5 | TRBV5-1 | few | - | TGCGCCAGCAGCCCGGGGTCATCCAAAGGGGAGACCCAGTACTTC | CASSPGSSKGETQYF
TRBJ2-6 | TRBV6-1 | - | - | TGTGCCAGCCGTCAGGCGGGGGCCAACGTCCTGACTTTC | CASRQAGANVLTF
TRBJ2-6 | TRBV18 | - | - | TGTGCCAGCTCACCGGACGGTAGCTCTGGGGCCAACGTCCTGACTTTC | CASSPDGSSGANVLTF
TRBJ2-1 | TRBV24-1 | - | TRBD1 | TGTGCCACCAGTGACTCGGGACAGGGGAGGTACAATGAGCAGTTCTTC | CATSDSGQGRYNEQFF
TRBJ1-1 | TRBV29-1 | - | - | TGCAGCGCCAATAAACAGGGTCAAGTAGCTTTCTTT | CSANKQGQVAFF
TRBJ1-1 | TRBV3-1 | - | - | TGTGCCAGCAGCCCACCCAGTAAAACTGAAGCTTTCTTT | CASSPPSKTEAFF
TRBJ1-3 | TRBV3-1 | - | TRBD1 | TGTGCCAGCAGCCCCTGGTTCGGACAGGGAGCCTCTGGAAACACCATATATTTT | CASSPWFGQGASGNTIYF
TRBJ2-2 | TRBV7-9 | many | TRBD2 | TGTGCCAGCAGCCCCCCTAGCGGGAGGGCCCGGAGTACCGGGGAGCTGTTTTTT | CASSPPSGRARSTGELFF
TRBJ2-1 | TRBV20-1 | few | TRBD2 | TGCAGTGCTAGAGATCATAGCGGGAGGTCCTACAATGAGCAGTTCTTC | CSARDHSGRSYNEQFF
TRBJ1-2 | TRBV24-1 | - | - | TGTGCCACCAGTGATGATTTGGAGGGCCATGGCTACACCTTC | CATSDDLEGHGYTF
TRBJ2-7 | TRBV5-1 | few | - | TGCGCCAGCAGCATTGGAGGGGTCGAGCAGTACTTC | CASSIGGVEQYF
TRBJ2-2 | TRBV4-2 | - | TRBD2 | TGTGCCAGCAGCCGGGGACTAGCGGGAGGCTCGGGCACCGGGGAGCTGTTTTTT | CASSRGLAGGSGTGELFF
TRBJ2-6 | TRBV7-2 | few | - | TGTGCCAGCAGCGTTCAGACAGTCTCTGGGGCCAACGTCCTGACTTTC | CASSVQTVSGANVLTF
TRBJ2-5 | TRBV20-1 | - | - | TGCAGTGCTAGGTCCCTAGACCAAGAGACCCAGTACTTC | CSARSLDQETQYF
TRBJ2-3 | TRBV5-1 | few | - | TGCGCCAGCAGCTTGGGAGGCACCACAGATACGCAGTATTTT | CASSLGGTTDTQYF
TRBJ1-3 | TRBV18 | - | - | TGTGCCAGCTCACCTCCGACGGGGACACGTAACACCATATATTTT | CASSPPTGTRNTIYF
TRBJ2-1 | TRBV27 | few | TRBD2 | TGTGCCAGCAAGAGGACTAGCGGGACCGATGAGCAGTTCTTC | CASKRTSGTDEQFF
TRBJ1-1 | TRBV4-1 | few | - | TGCGCCAGCAGCCATATGGACGGGGACACTGAAGCTTTCTTT | CASSHMDGDTEAFF
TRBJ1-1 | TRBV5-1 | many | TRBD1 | TGCGCCAGCAACCGGGACAGGAACACTGAAGCTTTCTTT | CASNRDRNTEAFF
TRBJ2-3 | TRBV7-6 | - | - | TGTGCCAGCAGCCCCTCGTGGAGGGGTGCAGATACGCAGTATTTT | CASSPSWRGADTQYF
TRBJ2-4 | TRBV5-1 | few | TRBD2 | TGCGCCAGCAGCTTCGGGGCGGGAGAGAGCATTCAGTACTTC | CASSFGAGESIQYF
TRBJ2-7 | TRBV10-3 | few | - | TGTGCCATCAGCACCGACTTGAACTACGAGCAGTACTTC | CAISTDLNYEQYF
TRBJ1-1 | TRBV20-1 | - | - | TGCAGTGCTACAGACTGGTCAGGGCGGGTGAACACTGAAGCTTTCTTT | CSATDWSGRVNTEAFF
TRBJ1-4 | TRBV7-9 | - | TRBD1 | TGTGCCAGCAGCGAAGGGACAGGGACTAATGAAAAACTGTTTTTT | CASSEGTGTNEKLFF
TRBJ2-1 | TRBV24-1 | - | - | TGTGCCACCAGTGATGCACGGGGGCGCGTCAATGAGCAGTTCTTC | CATSDARGRVNEQFF
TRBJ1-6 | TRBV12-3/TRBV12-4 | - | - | TGTGCCAGCAGTTTGAGGAGCTCCTATAATTCACCCCTCCACTTT | CASSLRSSYNSPLHF
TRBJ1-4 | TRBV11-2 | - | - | TGTGCCAGCAGCGATGGGCAGCCAAGTGAAAAACTGTTTTTT | CASSDGQPSEKLFF
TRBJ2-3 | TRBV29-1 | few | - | TGCAGCGTTGAAGACAGGACGTCGCAGTATTTT | CSVEDRTSQYF
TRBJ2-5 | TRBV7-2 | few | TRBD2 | TGTGCCAGCAGCTTAGCGGGACTAGCGGGAGAAGAGACCCAGTACTTC | CASSLAGLAGEETQYF
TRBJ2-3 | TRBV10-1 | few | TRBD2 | TGCGCCAGCCGAGAGGGACTAGCGGAATGGGATACGCAGTATTTT | CASREGLAEWDTQYF
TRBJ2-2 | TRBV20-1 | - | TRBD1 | TGCAGTGCTAGACAGGGGGCGCAGATCGGGGAGCTGTTTTTT | CSARQGAQIGELFF
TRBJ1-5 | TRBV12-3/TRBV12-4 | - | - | TGTGCCAGCAGTTTGATAACGCAGCCCCAGCATTTT | CASSLITQPQHF
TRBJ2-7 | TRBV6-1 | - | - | TGTGCCAGCATCGAGCATCAGGGGAGCGGTTACGAGCAGTACTTC | CASIEHQGSGYEQYF
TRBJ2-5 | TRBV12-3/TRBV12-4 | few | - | TGTGCCAGCACTCCATCCCGGGACCCGCGTGGAGAGACCCAGTACTTC | CASTPSRDPRGETQYF
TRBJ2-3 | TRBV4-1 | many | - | TGCGCCAGCAGTCCTACAGCTAGCACAGATACGCAGTATTTT | CASSPTASTDTQYF
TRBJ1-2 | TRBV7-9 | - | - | TGTGCCAGCAGCCCTTACCGGGAGCCCTCTTATGGCTACACCTTC | CASSPYREPSYGYTF
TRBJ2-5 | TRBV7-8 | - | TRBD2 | TGTGCCAGCAGCTTGAGTTCAGCGGGACCATACCAAGAGACCCAGTACTTC | CASSLSSAGPYQETQYF
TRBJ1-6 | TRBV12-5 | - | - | TGTGCTAGTGGTTTGGTTCTGGGGAGATCACCCCTCCACTTT | CASGLVLGRSPLHF
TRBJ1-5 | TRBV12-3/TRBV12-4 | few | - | TGTGCCAGCACCCGGACCAGGGATCAGCCCCAGCATTTT | CASTRTRDQPQHF
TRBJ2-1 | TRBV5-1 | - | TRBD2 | TGCGCCAGTAAGCGGGAGAGGTCCTACAATGAGCAGTTCTTC | CASKRERSYNEQFF
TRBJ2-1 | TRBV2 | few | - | TGTGCCAGCACGGGGGCCCTCTCCTACAATGAGCAGTTCTTC | CASTGALSYNEQFF
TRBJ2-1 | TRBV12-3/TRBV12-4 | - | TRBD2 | TGTGCCACCCCGGGACTAGCGGGATCCAATGAGCAGTTCTTC | CATPGLAGSNEQFF